Listed below are T cell receptor beta chains from one sample, sequenced in a study of cytomegalovirus exposure and HLA in healthy donors. Profiled with immunoSEQ multiplex PCR; TCRdb holds only in-frame clones, not every one. The sample has around 120,000 clones; approximately 80% are singletons. Sequencing input: PBMCs. Source of these receptors: a human donor in good health. Both conserved end residues are part of each CDR3. The order of the fields is D gene, clone size, J gene, V gene, CDR3 protein, CDR3 DNA. A D gene is named only where the DNA matches it firmly. Not all rows give a size; the values are once, few, many and, for expanded clones, a class.

NA | NA | TRBJ1-2 | TRBV5-6 | CASSLVGMGALYYGYTF | TGTGCCAGCAGCTTGGTGGGAATGGGGGCCCTATACTATGGCTACACCTTC
TRBD2 | NA | TRBJ2-7 | TRBV4-2 | CASSQDRSSGYEQYF | TGTGCCAGCAGCCAAGATAGGTCTAGCGGCTACGAGCAGTACTTC
TRBD1 | NA | TRBJ1-1 | TRBV7-9 | CSSSLAGTGGVLRNTEAFF | TGTTCCAGCAGCTTAGCGGGGACAGGGGGGGTTCTTCGGAACACTGAAGCTTTCTTT
NA | few | TRBJ2-7 | TRBV6-5 | CASSYQEGSYEQYF | TGTGCCAGCAGTTACCAGGAGGGATCCTACGAGCAGTACTTC
NA | NA | TRBJ2-7 | TRBV4-1 | CASSPENWAPSRHEQYF | TGCGCCAGCAGCCCAGAAAACTGGGCTCCCAGCCGGCACGAGCAGTACTTC
TRBD1 | NA | TRBJ2-7 | TRBV7-9 | CASSLVGGLYEQYF | TGTGCCAGCAGCTTAGTAGGGGGCCTGTACGAGCAGTACTTC
NA | NA | TRBJ1-1 | TRBV28 | CASSFMNTEAFF | TGTGCCAGCAGTTTTATGAACACTGAAGCTTTCTTT
TRBD1 | NA | TRBJ1-2 | TRBV14 | CASSPGQGIPGYTF | TGTGCCAGCAGCCCAGGACAGGGAATTCCTGGCTACACCTTC
TRBD1 | NA | TRBJ1-2 | TRBV7-4 | CASSRRRGRYYGYTF | TGTGCCAGCAGCCGCCGCAGGGGGCGATACTATGGCTACACCTTC
TRBD1 | NA | TRBJ1-6 | TRBV5-1 | CASQTGTENSPLHF | TGCGCCAGCCAGACCGGGACAGAGAATTCACCCCTCCACTTT
NA | NA | TRBJ2-5 | TRBV10-3 | CAISDVQKETQYF | TGTGCCATCAGTGACGTCCAGAAAGAGACCCAGTACTTC
TRBD1 | few | TRBJ2-7 | TRBV5-6 | CASSFGQGGYEQYF | TGTGCCAGCAGCTTCGGACAGGGGGGGTACGAGCAGTACTTC
TRBD2 | NA | TRBJ2-3 | TRBV28 | CASSLRGGDTDTQYF | TGTGCCAGCAGTTTGCGGGGGGGGGACACAGATACGCAGTATTTT
TRBD2 | NA | TRBJ2-5 | TRBV6-5 | CASRGTSWETQYF | TGTGCCAGCAGGGGGACTAGCTGGGAGACCCAGTACTTC
NA | NA | TRBJ1-5 | TRBV28 | CASSLYGQPNQPQHF | TGTGCCAGCAGTTTATACGGACAGCCTAATCAGCCCCAGCATTTT
NA | NA | TRBJ1-2 | TRBV13 | CASSFLVAGDGYTF | TGTGCCAGCAGCTTTCTCGTGGCAGGCGATGGCTACACCTTC
NA | NA | TRBJ2-1 | TRBV7-9 | CASSFSGEPYNEQFF | TGTGCCAGCAGCTTTTCAGGGGAACCCTACAATGAGCAGTTCTTC
TRBD2 | NA | TRBJ2-3 | TRBV2 | CASSPGTSFRTDTQYF | TGTGCCAGCAGTCCCGGGACTAGCTTTCGCACAGATACGCAGTATTTT
NA | few | TRBJ1-1 | TRBV10-3 | CAISGTPKVTEAFF | TGTGCCATCAGCGGGACACCAAAGGTCACTGAAGCTTTCTTT
TRBD2 | NA | TRBJ2-1 | TRBV15 | CATSRVRSGGENEQFF | TGTGCCACCAGCAGAGTCCGTAGCGGGGGGGAGAATGAGCAGTTCTTC
NA | once | TRBJ1-2 | TRBV7-8 | CASTAWGEIYGYTF | TGTGCCAGCACCGCTTGGGGAGAGATCTATGGCTACACCTTC
NA | NA | TRBJ2-2 | TRBV27 | CASSLRQGGGTGELFF | TGTGCCAGCAGTCTCAGACAGGGAGGAGGCACCGGGGAGCTGTTTTTT
TRBD1 | NA | TRBJ1-4 | TRBV28 | CASSLRTGELFF | TGTGCCAGCAGTCTCAGGACAGGGGAACTGTTTTTT
NA | NA | TRBJ1-6 | TRBV27 | CASNEGGLGPLHF | TGTGCCAGCAACGAGGGCGGACTAGGGCCCCTCCACTTT
NA | NA | TRBJ2-1 | TRBV28 | CASSFVSQSSYNEQFF | TGTGCCAGCAGTTTTGTTAGCCAGAGCTCCTACAATGAGCAGTTCTTC
NA | NA | TRBJ1-1 | TRBV5-6 | CASTSTTTTVGDTEAFF | TGTGCCAGCACCTCCACCACGACGACAGTTGGTGACACTGAAGCTTTCTTT
TRBD1 | NA | TRBJ2-1 | TRBV9 | CASSVGTGGSWEFAPSYNEQFF | TGTGCCAGCAGCGTAGGGACAGGGGGTTCTTGGGAGTTTGCACCCTCCTACAATGAGCAGTTCTTC
TRBD2 | NA | TRBJ2-1 | TRBV28 | CASSLNSLAGEVDEQFF | TGTGCCAGCAGTTTAAACTCCCTAGCGGGGGAGGTCGATGAGCAGTTCTTC
NA | NA | TRBJ1-2 | TRBV29-1 | CSVMTDSYGYTF | TGCAGCGTCATGACAGATTCTTATGGCTACACCTTC
TRBD1 | NA | TRBJ2-2 | TRBV28 | CASSLRGLTGELFF | TGTGCCAGCAGTCTCAGGGGGCTAACCGGGGAGCTGTTTTTT
NA | few | TRBJ1-6 | TRBV6-5 | CASSYGTHDNSPLHF | TGTGCCAGCAGTTACGGGACACATGATAATTCACCCCTCCACTTT
TRBD2 | NA | TRBJ2-7 | TRBV28 | CASSSLAGNEQYF | TGTGCCAGCAGCTCTCTAGCGGGGAATGAGCAGTACTTC
TRBD1 | NA | TRBJ2-1 | TRBV6-5 | CASTRTGVNEQFF | TGTGCCAGCACGAGAACAGGGGTGAATGAGCAGTTCTTC
TRBD1 | once | TRBJ2-1 | TRBV29-1 | CSVGQGAYNEQFF | TGCAGCGTTGGACAGGGTGCCTACAATGAGCAGTTCTTC
NA | few | TRBJ2-7 | TRBV6-5 | CATEGAGSREQYF | TGTGCCACGGAGGGGGCGGGTTCGAGGGAGCAGTACTTC
TRBD2 | NA | TRBJ2-5 | TRBV7-9 | CASSRTSGEETQYF | TGTGCCAGCAGCCGGACTAGCGGGGAAGAGACCCAGTACTTC
NA | NA | TRBJ2-3 | TRBV7-9 | CASSSEGYYTDTQYF | TGTGCCAGCAGCTCGGAGGGTTATTACACAGATACGCAGTATTTT
NA | NA | TRBJ1-4 | TRBV2 | CASRAPRDGWGEKLFF | TGTGCCAGCAGAGCCCCGCGGGACGGCTGGGGTGAAAAACTGTTTTTT
NA | once | TRBJ2-7 | TRBV27 | CASSFSTGTDEQYF | TGTGCCAGCAGTTTTTCCACAGGAACGGACGAGCAGTACTTC
TRBD1 | NA | TRBJ2-7 | TRBV5-1 | CASAQLLPGQGAYEQYF | TGCGCCAGCGCCCAGCTATTGCCGGGACAGGGGGCGTACGAGCAGTACTTC
NA | NA | TRBJ1-5 | TRBV27 | CASRDDTSQPQHF | TGTGCCAGCAGGGATGACACCTCTCAGCCCCAGCATTTT
TRBD1 | NA | TRBJ1-5 | TRBV5-5 | CASSRTGFNQPQHF | TGTGCCAGCAGCCGGACAGGGTTTAATCAGCCCCAGCATTTT
TRBD1 | NA | TRBJ1-5 | TRBV10-3 | CAIGTGDSNQPQHF | TGTGCCATTGGGACAGGAGATAGCAATCAGCCCCAGCATTTT